These 17 T cell receptor beta chains share one sample of origin, sequenced in a study of neurological immune-mediated disorders. MiXCR was run by TCRdb on the 5' RACE reads, yielding one entry per CDR3 protein. The sample includes 45,000 to 60,000 distinct CDR3 sequences, around 4% of them seen just once. The sequencing input was PBMCs. The receptor set was obtained from a young man with multiple sclerosis.

Many counts were recorded for this clonotype. This chain uses TRBV9 with TRBJ1-2, with D hard to call. Trimming stripped 0 bases from V and 2 bases from J, with 17 bases between. This CDR3 is built from 17 residues. The V gene's germline CDR1 is SGDLS and CDR2 YYNGEE. This CDR3 is CASSVEGAGNTNYGYTF. The CDR3 region has the DNA TGTGCCAGCAGCGTAGAAGGTGCGGGGAATACGAACTATGGCTACACCTTC.

This clonotype was detected many times. The gene calls are TRBV5-1 and TRBJ2-7; 9 positions match TRBD2. This CDR3 spans 17 amino acids. Germline CDR1 SGHRS, CDR2 YFSETQ. Trimming cost V 4 bases and J 3 bases; bases outside gene matches: 14. The CDR3 DNA is TGCGCCAGCAGCCCCATGGCGGGGAGTAGCGGGAGCTACGAGCAGTACTTC. Translation gives CASSPMAGSSGSYEQYF.

This clonotype was seen at least ten times. The gene calls are TRBV5-1 and TRBJ2-4; the D gene is possibly TRBD1 (5 bases). The V and J ends lost 0 bases and 3 bases respectively, with 13 bases between them. This CDR3 is built from 16 residues. Per germline, CDR1 SGHRS and CDR2 YFSETQ. CDR3 in amino acids: CASSLGQRSDKNIQYF. CDR3 coding DNA: TGCGCCAGCAGCTTGGGACAGCGCTCAGACAAAAACATTCAGTACTTC.

This clonotype was counted many times. For the CDR3, the DNA is TGTGCCAGCAGCCCTCGGGACAGGTCGCTTTGGGGCACTGAAGCTTTCTTT. This sequence encodes CASSPRDRSLWGTEAFF. The genes are TRBV9 and TRBJ1-1, with TRBD1 matching over 8 bases. The V and J ends lost 4 bases and 4 bases, in that order; junction bases with no gene match: 15. Germline-derived CDR1 and CDR2 are SGDLS and YYNGEE. The CDR3 is made up of 17 amino acids.

This clonotype was counted at least ten times. This chain uses TRBV15 with TRBJ1-6; D call uncertain. V lost 2 bases and J 3 bases, leaving 14 bases between the germline ends. There are 17 residues in the CDR3. Germline V gene sequence: CDR1 LNHNV, CDR2 YYDKDF (reference sequence). The CDR3 loop reads CATSRPQPGFYNSPLHF. The DNA for the CDR3 is TGTGCCACCAGCAGACCCCAGCCGGGTTTCTATAATTCACCCCTCCACTTT. Together with reference TRBV15 and TRBJ1-6, the CDR3 gives the full variable domain: DAMVIQNPRYQVTQFGKPVTLSCSQTLNHNVMYWYQQKSSQAPKLLFHYYDKDFNNEADTPDNFQSRRPNTSFCFLDIRSPGLGDTAMYLCATSRPQPGFYNSPLHFGNGTRLTVT.

This clonotype came up a few times. Germline and junction disagree at one end, which may indicate a read error. The chain joins TRBV7-2 to TRBJ1-6; D is unclear. This CDR3 spans 18 amino acids. Germline V gives CDR1 SGHTA, CDR2 FQGNSA. DNA for the CDR3: TGTGCCAGCAGCTTAGCGATGGGGTCCCTTACTATAAATTCACCCCTCAACTTT. It is translated as CASSLAMGSLTINSPLNF. Using reference TRBV7-2 and TRBJ1-6 for the parts outside the CDR3, the full variable domain is GAGVSQSPSNKVTEKGKDVELRCDPISGHTALYWYRQSLGQGLEFLIYFQGNSAPDKSGLPSDRFSAERTGGSVSTLTIQRTQQEDSAVYLCASSLAMGSLTINSPLNFGNGTRLTVT.

Comment on this clonotype: Given a much more abundant clone one base away, this may be a read error. In this CDR3 the conserved last residue, phenylalanine or tryptophan, is missing, so a read error is likely. The J gene is TRBJ2-5, the V gene TRBV20-1; 7 bases map to TRBD2. The CDR3 totals 15 residues. Germline V gene lookup returns CDR1 DFQATT and CDR2 SNEGSKA (reference sequence). J lost 1 base, V lost 0 bases, and 5 bases had no gene match. The CDR3 region is CSAREGRVPQETQYC. CDR3 DNA: TGCAGTGCTAGAGAGGGGAGGGTGCCCCAAGAGACCCAGTACTGC.

The sample holds many counts of this clonotype. V is TRBV12-3 or TRBV12-4 and J is TRBJ1-6, with D tentatively TRBD1 (6 bases). The V gene lost 5 bases and the J gene lost 0 bases, with 11 bases spanning the gap. CDR3 size: 16 residues. Written as DNA, the CDR3 is TGTGCCAGCAGTCCCGGACAGAGCTCCTATAATTCACCCCTCCACTTT. This gives the protein CASSPGQSSYNSPLHF.

This clonotype has at least ten counts. This chain links TRBV12-3 or TRBV12-4 with TRBJ1-3, with 7 bases aligning to TRBD1. Germline trimming cut 5 bases from V and 0 bases from J; bases unmatched to any gene: 7. CDR3 length: 16 amino acids. CDR3 amino acids: CASSRPGQSSGNTIYF. DNA of the CDR3: TGTGCCAGCAGTCGCCCGGGACAGAGCTCTGGAAACACCATATATTTT.

This clonotype was seen repeatedly, ten times or more. The V and J genes are TRBV9 and TRBJ2-1; 7 bases fit TRBD2. The CDR3 loop spans 16 amino acids. V dropped 0 bases and J dropped 2; count of bases not matched to a gene: 5. CDR1 SGDLS and CDR2 YYNGEE come from the germline V gene. CDR3 protein: CASSVAGSGAYNEQFF. The CDR3 region has the DNA TGTGCCAGCAGCGTAGCAGGGAGCGGGGCCTACAATGAGCAGTTCTTC.

There are many counts of this clonotype. This chain uses TRBV5-1 with TRBJ2-1; TRBD1 is a possible D gene (5 bases). From germline, CDR1 is SGHRS and CDR2 YFSETQ. The CDR3 extends over 14 amino acids. Trimming removed 5 bases from V and 5 bases from J, with 14 bases in between. This CDR3 reads CASRRRKGDNEQFF. CDR3 nucleotide sequence: TGCGCCAGCAGGCGTCGAAAAGGGGACAATGAGCAGTTCTTC.

The chain carries TRBV20-1 and TRBJ1-2, with TRBD1 as a possible D gene (6 bases). The CDR3 has 16 amino acids. The germline CDR1 and CDR2 sequences are DFQATT and SNEGSKA (reference sequence). Trimming removed 0 bases at V and 2 bases at J, with 16 bases between. Written as DNA, the CDR3 is TGCAGTGCTAGAGACTCCGGGACACCTGCCAACTATGGCTACACCTTC. The encoded protein is CSARDSGTPANYGYTF.

This clonotype was seen ten or more times. The chain is built from TRBV20-1 and TRBJ2-3; D may be TRBD1 (5 bases). Per the germline V gene, CDR1 is DFQATT and CDR2 is SNEGSKA (reference sequence). This CDR3 has 13 amino acids. V gave up 4 bases and J gave up 4 bases, with 12 bases separating them. CDR3 region: CSAKGPGADTQYF. The CDR3 coding sequence is TGCAGTGCTAAGGGGCCGGGCGCAGATACGCAGTATTTT.

This clonotype was detected many times. This may be a read error: a much more frequent sequence differs by one nucleotide. The V call is TRBV2, the J call TRBJ2-4; TRBD1 matches 8 bases. Germline CDR1 and CDR2: SNHLY and FYNNEI. The length of the CDR3 is 14 residues. CDR3 DNA: TGTGCCAGCAGACTCCAGGGGGCCAAAAAAATTCAGTACTTC. It specifies CASRLQGAKKIQYF. Using reference TRBV2 and TRBJ2-4 for the parts outside the CDR3, the full variable domain is EPEVTQTPSHQVTQMGQEVILRCVPISNHLYFYWYRQILGQKVEFLVSFYNNEISEKSEIFDDQFSVERPDGSNFTLKIRSTKLEDSAMYFCASRLQGAKKIQYFGAGTRLSVL.

This clonotype was counted ten times or more. This chain links TRBV19 with TRBJ2-1, with 10 bases identical to TRBD2. Germline loops: CDR1 LNHDA, CDR2 SQIVND (reference sequence). Germline trimming cut 2 bases from V and 7 bases from J; bases unmatched to any gene: 5. CDR3 length: 15 residues. The CDR3 DNA reads as TGTGCCAGTAGTATACTAGCGGGAGAAATAAATGAGCAGTTCTTC. Its protein is CASSILAGEINEQFF.

The chain employs TRBV20-1 and TRBJ2-1; no definite D call. Germline V gene sequence: CDR1 DFQATT, CDR2 SNEGSKA (reference sequence). The CDR3 extends over 17 amino acids. Trimming stripped 6 bases from V and 1 base from J, with 22 bases between. The CDR3 sequence is CSALGILPVSSYNEQFF. The CDR3 DNA sequence: TGCAGTGCCTTGGGAATTTTGCCAGTCAGTTCCTACAATGAGCAGTTCTTC.

This clonotype was recorded at least ten times. The chain uses TRBV6-1 and TRBJ2-3, with TRBD2 matching over 8 bases. This CDR3 contains 13 residues. The V and J ends lost 8 bases and 4 bases, in that order; junction bases with no gene match: 5. Per the germline V gene, CDR1 is MNHNS and CDR2 is SASEGT. The CDR3 region has the DNA TGTGCCAGCGACGGGGGGGAAGCAGATACGCAGTATTTT. It specifies CASDGGEADTQYF.